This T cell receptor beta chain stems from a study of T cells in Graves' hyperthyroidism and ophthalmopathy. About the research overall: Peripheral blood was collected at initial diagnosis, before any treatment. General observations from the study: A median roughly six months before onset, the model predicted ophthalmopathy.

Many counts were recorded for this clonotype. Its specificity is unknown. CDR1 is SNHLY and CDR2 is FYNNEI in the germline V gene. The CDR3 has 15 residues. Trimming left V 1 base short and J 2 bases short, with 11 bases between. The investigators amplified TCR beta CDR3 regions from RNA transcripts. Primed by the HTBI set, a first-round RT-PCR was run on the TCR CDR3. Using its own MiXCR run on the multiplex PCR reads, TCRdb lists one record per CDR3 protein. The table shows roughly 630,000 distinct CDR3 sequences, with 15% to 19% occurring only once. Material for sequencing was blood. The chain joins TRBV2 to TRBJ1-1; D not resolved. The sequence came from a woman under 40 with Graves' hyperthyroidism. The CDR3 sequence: CASSEEQDTNTEAFF. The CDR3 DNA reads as TGTGCCAGCAGTGAAGAGCAGGATACCAACACTGAAGCTTTCTTT.